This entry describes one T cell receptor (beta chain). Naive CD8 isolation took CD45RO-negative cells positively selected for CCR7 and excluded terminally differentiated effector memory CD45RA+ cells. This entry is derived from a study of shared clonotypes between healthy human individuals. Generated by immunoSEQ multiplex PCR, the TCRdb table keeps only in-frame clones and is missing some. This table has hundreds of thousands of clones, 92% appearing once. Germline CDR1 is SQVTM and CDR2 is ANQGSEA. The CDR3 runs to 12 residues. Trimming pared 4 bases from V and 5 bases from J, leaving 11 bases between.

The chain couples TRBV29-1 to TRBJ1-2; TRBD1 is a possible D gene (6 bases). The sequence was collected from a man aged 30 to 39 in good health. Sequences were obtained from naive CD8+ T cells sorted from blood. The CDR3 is CSVAGASYGYTF. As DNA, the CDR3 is TGCAGCGTTGCGGGGGCAAGTTATGGCTACACCTTC.